This T cell receptor (beta chain) was observed in a study of early T cells in non-severe SARS-CoV-2 infection. This clonotype was seen at least ten times. TCRdb re-analysed the 5' RACE reads in MiXCR, keeping a single row per CDR3 protein. The top ten clones hold 5.1% of a sample with roughly 93,000 distinct CDR3 sequences, roughly 9.6% of them seen once. CDR1 is LGHNT, CDR2 FRNRAP, per germline. V was clipped by 0 bases and J by 0 bases; unmatched bases: 7. This CDR3 spans 18 amino acids. The rearrangement uses TRBV12-5 and TRBJ1-5; TRBD1 agrees at 8 bases. Sequenced material: whole blood. This receptor was taken from an adult who was a healthcare worker with PCR-confirmed SARS-CoV-2 infection or an uninfected control (not recorded which). The CDR3 DNA sequence: TGTGCTAGTGGTTTGGTAGCAGGGGGCCCCTATAGCAATCAGCCCCAGCATTTT. It is translated as CASGLVAGGPYSNQPQHF.